This T cell receptor (beta chain) is from a study of T cell changes during pregnancy in multiple sclerosis. CDR3 size: 15 residues. V shed 4 bases and J 0 bases; nucleotides not matched to a gene: 2. CDR1 and CDR2 from the germline V gene are SNHLY and FYNNEI. The repertoire was sequenced with immunoSEQ multiplex PCR; TCRdb's copy has only in-frame clones and lacks some. The data hold about 100,000 clones, with roughly 92% observed a single time. V and J are TRBV2 and TRBJ2-3, with 9 bases fitting TRBD2. The clonotype originates from a female donor in good health, enrolled as a control in a pregnancy study. The sample in question was peripheral blood, obtained in the third trimester of pregnancy. The CDR3 nucleotides are TGTGCCAGCAGTGCCCTAGCGGGGAGCACAGATACGCAGTATTTT. Residues: CASSALAGSTDTQYF.